The 23 T cell receptor beta chains listed next were all sequenced from one sample in a study of identical twins (dated by TCRdb to the mid-2010s). Receptor amplification or capture employed 5' RACE. Sequencing used an Illumina HiSeq 2000. TCRdb reprocessing: public reads trimmed at Q25 with fastp, clones called with MiXCR, in-frame beta chains kept. Identical CDR3 protein sequences are pooled into one entry, listed with their most common genes and DNA. This sample has approximately 700,000 distinct CDR3 sequences in its table, and 5.5% to 7.5% of those were observed once. The ten most abundant clones make up roughly 1.8% of the sample. The specimen was naive T cells sorted from blood. Reading the label with the study, this specimen's cell subset or site is: cells isolated with a human naive T-cell isolation kit. Receptor source: a man younger than 35 in good health.

The chain employs TRBV7-3 and TRBJ1-2; weak D call: TRBD1 (5 bases). The CDR3 consists of 12 residues. Trimming removed 5 bases at V and 7 bases at J, with 11 bases between. From germline, CDR1 is SGHTA and CDR2 FQGTGA. In DNA form, the CDR3 reads TGTGCCAGCAGCCCGGACGGGGGTGGCTACACCTTC. Its protein is CASSPDGGGYTF.

Only a few counts were recorded for this clonotype. The rearrangement joins TRBV4-2 to TRBJ2-7; 10 bases agree with TRBD2. Trimming took 1 base from V and 9 from J; bases not matched to a gene: 18. The CDR3 contains 18 residues. Germline V gene lookup returns CDR1 LGHNA and CDR2 YNFKEQ. The CDR3: CASSQVTGSEREGSRQYF. CDR3 DNA: TGTGCCAGCAGCCAAGTTACAGGGTCTGAGCGGGAGGGTTCGCGGCAGTACTTC.

This sequence joins TRBV27 and TRBJ2-1; unclear D gene. The germline V and J ends were trimmed by 0 bases and 7 bases, with 7 bases remaining between them. This CDR3 region has 13 residues. Germline V gene sequence: CDR1 MNHEY, CDR2 SMNVEV (reference sequence). The CDR3 region has the DNA TGTGCCAGCAGTTTATCTAGGACGAATGAGCAGTTCTTC. This gives the protein CASSLSRTNEQFF.

This clonotype was picked up many times. This rearrangement joins TRBV7-9 to TRBJ2-3; TRBD2 agrees at 8 bases. CDR3 length: 15 amino acids. Germline V gene sequence: CDR1 SEHNR, CDR2 FQNEAQ (reference sequence). V trimming: 7 bases; J trimming: 4 bases; junction bases outside the gene matches: 10. This chain's CDR3 is CASTTVSGMPDTQYF. As DNA, the CDR3 is TGTGCCAGCACCACCGTTAGCGGGATGCCAGATACGCAGTATTTT.

This clonotype was counted a few times. The chain combines TRBV29-1 with TRBJ2-1; TRBD1 aligns across 12 bases. V lost 6 bases, J lost 6 bases, and 6 bases stayed unmatched. The CDR3 sequence is 14 residues long. CDR1 is SQVTM, CDR2 ANQGSEA, per germline. The CDR3 loop is CSVSGTGGFNEQFF. As DNA, the CDR3 is TGCAGCGTGTCCGGGACAGGGGGCTTCAATGAGCAGTTCTTC.

This clonotype was recorded a few times. In nucleotides, the CDR3 is TGTGCCAGCCGGGACAGGGGCGCAGGTCGATACGAGCAGTACTTC. It yields the protein CASRDRGAGRYEQYF. This rearrangement joins TRBV5-4 to TRBJ2-7; 10 bases align to TRBD1. CDR1 is SGHNT, CDR2 YYREEE, per germline (reference sequence). This CDR3 is built from 15 residues. V lost 7 bases and J lost 4; bases outside the gene matches: 11.

This clonotype came up many times. The chain links TRBV29-1 to TRBJ2-7; 10 bases map to TRBD1. The CDR3 totals 13 residues. Germline V gene data show CDR1 as SQVTM and CDR2 as ANQGSEA. V was clipped by 6 bases and J by 6 bases; unmatched bases: 8. CDR3 in DNA: TGCAGCGTGAAGGGACAGGGGCAGGCCGAGCAGTACTTC. This sequence encodes CSVKGQGQAEQYF.

This clonotype was recorded at least ten times. The chain links TRBV6-1 to TRBJ2-1; D possibly corresponds to TRBD1 (5 bases). The CDR3 is made up of 13 amino acids. V lost 6 bases, J lost 7 bases, and 13 bases lay in between. From germline, CDR1 is MNHNS and CDR2 SASEGT. The CDR3 DNA follows: TGTGCCAGCAGAGGGGTTGTGGGAAATGAGCAGTTCTTC. Residues: CASRGVVGNEQFF.

The V gene is TRBV10-3, the J gene TRBJ2-5; 11 positions match TRBD1. Trimming took 10 bases from V and 4 from J; bases not matched to a gene: 5. Germline V gene data show CDR1 as ENHRY and CDR2 as SYGVKD. The CDR3 loop spans 13 amino acids. CDR3 sequence (DNA): TGTGCCAGTCGGACAGGGGGCTTAGAGACCCAGTACTTC. It yields the protein CASRTGGLETQYF.

In this sample, this clonotype turned up a few times. The chain has TRBV7-2 and TRBJ2-4; a possible D gene is TRBD1 (7 bases). The V end lost 0 bases, the J end lost 4 bases, and 13 bases lay between the germline ends. The CDR3 has 16 residues. In germline, CDR1 is SGHTA, CDR2 FQGNSA. CDR3 bases: TGTGCCAGCAGCTTAGCGGGGGCAGGGGGGAAAAACATTCAGTACTTC. It translates to CASSLAGAGGKNIQYF.

This clonotype has ten or more counts. The V gene is TRBV6-5, the J gene TRBJ2-3; D not certain. V shed 2 bases and J shed 0 bases, with 12 bases lying between them. Germline assignment: CDR1 MNHEY and CDR2 SVGAGI. The CDR3 loop spans 16 amino acids. The CDR3 is CASSYLRSSSTDTQYF. The CDR3 DNA reads as TGTGCCAGCAGTTACCTCCGGAGCTCTAGCACAGATACGCAGTATTTT.

The sample holds many counts of this clonotype. The chain couples TRBV20-1 to TRBJ1-1; 7 nucleotides agree with TRBD1. The CDR3 length is 14 residues. Trimming removed 6 bases from V and 4 bases from J; junction bases left unmatched: 11. CDR1 is DFQATT and CDR2 is SNEGSKA in the germline V gene (reference sequence). CDR3 protein: CSAPKTGIATEAFF. The DNA of the CDR3 is TGCAGTGCACCTAAGACAGGGATTGCCACTGAAGCTTTCTTT.

This clonotype was observed many times. This CDR3 reads CASSLFSLAGVQETQYF. The CDR3 DNA is TGTGCCAGCAGCTTATTCTCTCTAGCGGGAGTTCAAGAGACCCAGTACTTC. The rearrangement links TRBV7-6 to TRBJ2-5; 10 bases line up with TRBD2. The CDR3 consists of 17 residues. J gave up 2 bases and V 2 bases, and 8 bases lay outside the gene matches. Germline V gives CDR1 SGHVS, CDR2 FNYEAQ.

This clonotype was detected only a few times. The chain combines TRBV20-1 with TRBJ2-7; 8 bases are shared with TRBD1. In germline, CDR1 is DFQATT, CDR2 SNEGSKA (reference sequence). The V and J ends lost 6 bases and 0 bases, in that order; junction bases with no gene match: 7. The CDR3 loop spans 14 amino acids. The CDR3 protein is CSARGQESSYEQYF. The CDR3 DNA reads as TGCAGTGCAAGGGGACAGGAAAGCTCCTACGAGCAGTACTTC.

This clonotype has only a few counts. The rearrangement links TRBV15 to TRBJ1-1, with 10 nucleotides matching TRBD1. V trimming: 9 bases; J trimming: 1 base; junction bases outside the gene matches: 5. The CDR3 loop spans 14 amino acids. CDR1 and CDR2 from the germline V gene are LNHNV and YYDKDF (reference sequence). The DNA for the CDR3 is TGTGCCACGGGCCGGGACAGGGGGAACACTGAAGCTTTCTTT. Translation gives CATGRDRGNTEAFF.

The V and J genes are TRBV7-2 and TRBJ2-2; the match to TRBD1 covers 7 bases. The germline V gene has CDR1 SGHTA and CDR2 FQGNSA. The length of the CDR3 is 16 residues. The J segment lost 5 bases and the V segment lost 5 bases, leaving 11 bases of the junction unmatched. In nucleotides, the CDR3 is TGTGCCAGCAGCCCGAAGACAGGGCGTTGGACCGGGGAGCTGTTTTTT. Translated: CASSPKTGRWTGELFF.

This clonotype has ten or more counts. This rearrangement joins TRBV5-1 to TRBJ2-1, with D maybe TRBD1 (7 bases). The CDR3 runs to 18 residues. V lost 3 bases, J lost 0 bases, and 19 bases lay in between. CDR1 is SGHRS, CDR2 YFSETQ, per germline. The CDR3 DNA follows: TGCGCCAGCAGCTGGAGGGGGCAGACAGGGAGCTCCTACAATGAGCAGTTCTTC. Amino acid sequence: CASSWRGQTGSSYNEQFF.

This clonotype was detected a few times. The genes are TRBV15 and TRBJ2-7; TRBD2 matches at 8 bases. The CDR3 is 16 amino acids. The V gene's germline CDR1 is LNHNV and CDR2 YYDKDF (reference sequence). V lost 0 bases and J lost 2; bases outside the gene matches: 6. The CDR3 DNA is TGTGCCACCAGCAGAGATGGTCGGGGGGGTGCCTACGAGCAGTACTTC. Translating gives CATSRDGRGGAYEQYF.

The sample holds a few counts of this clonotype. This chain links TRBV11-2 with TRBJ2-2; tentatively, D is TRBD1 (7 bases). CDR1 is SGHAT, CDR2 FQNNGV, per germline. V dropped 1 base and J dropped 9 bases, with 12 bases sitting between them. This CDR3 has 14 residues. The CDR3 sequence: CASSLVRGQWELFF. DNA for the CDR3: TGTGCCAGCAGCTTAGTGCGGGGACAGTGGGAGCTGTTTTTT.

The sample holds many counts of this clonotype. The chain links TRBV20-1 to TRBJ2-1, with a possible D match to TRBD1 (6 bases). The V and J ends lost 6 bases and 9 bases respectively, with 12 bases between them. Germline assignment: CDR1 DFQATT and CDR2 SNEGSKA (reference sequence). This CDR3 spans 11 amino acids. The DNA for the CDR3 is TGCAGTGCCTCGGGACACCCTGAGCAGTTCTTC. It specifies CSASGHPEQFF.

The V and J genes are TRBV6-5 and TRBJ2-1, with 8 bases fitting TRBD2. In germline, CDR1 is MNHEY, CDR2 SVGAGI. Trimming cost V 6 bases and J 9 bases; bases outside gene matches: 16. CDR3 size: 16 residues. In DNA form, the CDR3 reads TGTGCCAGCAGCTCCTCCCCGGGACTAGTCTTTTCTGAGCAGTTCTTC. It encodes CASSSSPGLVFSEQFF.

This clonotype showed up many times. The chain links TRBV6-1 to TRBJ2-5, with 14 bases lining up with TRBD2. The CDR3 is 14 amino acids. Germline CDR1 MNHNS, CDR2 SASEGT. The V segment lost 6 bases and the J segment 7 bases; nucleotides outside the gene matches: 4. The CDR3 loop is CASRGTSGGGTQYF. In DNA, the CDR3 is TGTGCCAGCAGGGGGACTAGCGGGGGAGGGACCCAGTACTTC.

The table lists this clonotype with a few counts. The genes are TRBV5-4 and TRBJ1-1; D is possibly TRBD1 (5 bases). Trimming cost V 0 bases and J 4 bases, with 16 bases left between them. CDR3 size: 16 residues. The germline gives CDR1 SGHNT, CDR2 YYREEE (reference sequence). The CDR3 nucleotides read TGTGCCAGCAGCTTGGCTGGGGGGGTGAGGGGCACTGAAGCTTTCTTT. Residues: CASSLAGGVRGTEAFF.